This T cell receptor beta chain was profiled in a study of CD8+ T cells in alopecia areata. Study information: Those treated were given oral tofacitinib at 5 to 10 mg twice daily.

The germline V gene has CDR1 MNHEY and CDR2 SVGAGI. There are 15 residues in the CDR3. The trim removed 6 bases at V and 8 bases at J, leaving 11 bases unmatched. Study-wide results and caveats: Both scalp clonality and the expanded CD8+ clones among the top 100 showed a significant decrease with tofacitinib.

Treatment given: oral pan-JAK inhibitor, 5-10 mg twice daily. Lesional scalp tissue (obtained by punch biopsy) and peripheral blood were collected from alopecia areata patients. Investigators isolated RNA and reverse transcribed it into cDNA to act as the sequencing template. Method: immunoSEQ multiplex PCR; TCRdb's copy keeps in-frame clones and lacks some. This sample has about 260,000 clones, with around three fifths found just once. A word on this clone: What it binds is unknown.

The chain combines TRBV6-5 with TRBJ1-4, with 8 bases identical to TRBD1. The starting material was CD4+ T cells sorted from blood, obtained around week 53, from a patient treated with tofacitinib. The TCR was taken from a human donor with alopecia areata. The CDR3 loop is CASSQRQGLGEKLFF. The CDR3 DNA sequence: TGTGCCAGCAGCCAAAGACAGGGGTTGGGCGAAAAACTGTTTTTT.